This passage covers 27 T cell receptor beta chains from one sample sequenced in a study of post-analysis software for immune sequencing data. Study-level results: Compared with controls, patients had more of 4 to 6 TRBV segments, including TRBV5-6, TRBV5-1 and TRBV20-1.

Their specific antigens are unknown. cDNA libraries of TCR beta carried unique molecular identifiers. From the PCR reads, TCRdb called clonotypes with MiXCR, one entry per CDR3 protein. This sample has 350,000 to 450,000 distinct CDR3 sequences; 39% occur once, and the top ten carry 6.5% to 8%. Specimen: blood. These receptors originate from a girl aged 2 to 10 with multiple sclerosis.

This clonotype was seen more than once but under ten times. V and J are TRBV20-1 and TRBJ2-1; 7 nucleotides agree with TRBD2. The V gene end was trimmed by 0 bases and the J gene end by 6 bases; junction bases not matched to a gene: 11. The germline V gene has CDR1 DFQATT and CDR2 SNEGSKA (reference sequence). The CDR3 loop spans 16 amino acids. CDR3 DNA: TGCAGTGCTAGAGATCAACGAAGGGACTACACCAATGAGCAGTTCTTC. It yields the protein CSARDQRRDYTNEQFF.

J is TRBJ1-5 and V is TRBV20-1; D is unclear. V lost 6 bases, J lost 0 bases, and 9 bases lay in between. This CDR3 spans 13 amino acids. Germline loops: CDR1 DFQATT, CDR2 SNEGSKA (reference sequence). As DNA, the CDR3 is TGCAGTGCCCAGGAACATAGCAATCAGCCCCAGCATTTT. Protein sequence: CSAQEHSNQPQHF.

This clonotype was seen only a few times. V gene TRBV20-1 combines with J gene TRBJ1-6, with D unclear. Germline V gene data show CDR1 as DFQATT and CDR2 as SNEGSKA (reference sequence). V gave up 1 base and J gave up 7 bases, with 14 bases separating them. The CDR3 spans 15 residues. The CDR3 DNA reads as TGCAGTGCTAGAGCGTGGACGGCGCGCAATTCACCCCTCCACTTT. Its protein is CSARAWTARNSPLHF.

The rearrangement links TRBV13 to TRBJ1-2; D might be TRBD1 (6 bases). The CDR3 contains 15 residues. V was clipped by 1 base and J by 2 bases, with 11 bases between them. Germline V gene lookup returns CDR1 PRHDT and CDR2 FYEKMQ (reference sequence). In nucleotides, the CDR3 is TGTGCCAGCAGCTTAGCAGGGGTCGGGAACTATGGCTACACCTTC. It is translated as CASSLAGVGNYGYTF.

This clonotype appeared a few times. The chain has TRBV7-2 and TRBJ2-4, with 9 positions matching TRBD2. Matching the DNA end better, TRBJ2-7 makes the J call doubtful. Germline V lookup: CDR1 SGHTA, CDR2 FQGNSA. This CDR3 is 16 amino acids long. CDR3 sequence reads: CASSSTVASGAYEQYF. The CDR3, as DNA: TGTGCCAGCAGCTCCACTGTGGCTAGCGGGGCCTACGAGCAGTACTTC.

This clonotype turned up a few times. The chain is built from TRBV11-1 and TRBJ2-7; 7 bases align to TRBD1. The V and J ends lost 4 bases and 3 bases, in that order; junction bases with no gene match: 3. CDR1 and CDR2 (germline): SGHAT, FQDESV (reference sequence). CDR3 length equals 13 residues. DNA for the CDR3: TGTGCCAGCAGCTCCGACAGGGTCTACGAGCAGTACTTC. Amino acid sequence: CASSSDRVYEQYF.

This clonotype was counted once. This rearrangement joins TRBV6-5 to TRBJ2-1; 8 bases fit TRBD2. The CDR3 has 16 residues. Trimming took 0 bases from V and 12 from J; bases not matched to a gene: 13. CDR1 MNHEY and CDR2 SVGAGI come from the germline V gene. Here the CDR3 reads CASSYSRPGLGTWQFF. In DNA form, the CDR3 reads TGTGCCAGCAGTTACTCAAGACCGGGACTAGGCACGTGGCAGTTCTTC.

Only a few counts were recorded for this clonotype. The chain uses TRBV18 and TRBJ2-1; 11 bases match TRBD1. CDR1 is KGHSH, CDR2 LQKENI, per germline. V dropped 0 bases and J dropped 6; count of bases not matched to a gene: 4. The CDR3 is made up of 16 amino acids. CDR3 amino acids: CASSPPRTGGLNEQFF. The CDR3 nucleotides read TGTGCCAGCTCACCACCGCGGACAGGGGGCCTCAATGAGCAGTTCTTC.

In its sample, this clonotype was seen a few times. The chain is built from TRBV28 and TRBJ1-5, with a tentative D call TRBD1 (6 bases). This CDR3 has 14 residues. V was trimmed by 6 bases and J by 3 bases, leaving 12 bases between them. The germline gives CDR1 MDHEN, CDR2 SYDVKM. This CDR3 reads CASSQRTVNQPQHF. In DNA form, the CDR3 reads TGTGCCAGCAGCCAGAGGACAGTCAATCAGCCCCAGCATTTT.

This clonotype was observed a handful of times. The V and J genes are TRBV7-9 and TRBJ2-1, with 7 nucleotides matching TRBD2. Germline V lookup: CDR1 SEHNR, CDR2 FQNEAQ (reference sequence). Unmatched junction bases numbered 6, after V lost 5 bases and J lost 5 bases. The CDR3 runs 14 residues. The CDR3 sequence: CASSRDGLDNEQFF. CDR3 DNA sequence: TGTGCCAGCAGCCGGGACGGACTAGACAATGAGCAGTTCTTC.

Concerning this clonotype itself: A read error may produce the germline difference seen at one junction end. V is TRBV6-1 and J is TRBJ2-5; TRBD2 matches at 13 bases. Germline-derived CDR1 and CDR2 are MNHNS and SASEGT. The CDR3 spans 16 residues. The chain's CDR3 is CTSSARLAGGQETQYF. CDR3 nucleotides: TGTACCAGCAGCGCTCGACTAGCGGGGGGACAAGAGACCCAGTACTTC.

CDR3 nucleotides: TGCAGTGCTAGAGTTGGGACAGATCAGCCCCAGCATTTT. Protein product: CSARVGTDQPQHF. This rearrangement joins TRBV20-1 to TRBJ1-5; 7 nucleotides align to TRBD1. The junction had 2 bases not matched to a gene; V was cut back by 1 base and J by 5 bases. CDR3 length: 13 residues. Germline V CDR1 and CDR2: DFQATT, SNEGSKA (reference sequence).

The V gene is TRBV9, the J gene TRBJ1-1, with a tentative D call TRBD1 (6 bases). CDR1 is SGDLS and CDR2 is YYNGEE in the germline V gene. CDR3 size: 13 residues. Trimming cost V 3 bases and J 6 bases, with 12 bases left between them. This CDR3 reads CASSGTGRAEAFF. As DNA, the CDR3 is TGTGCCAGCAGCGGAACAGGGAGGGCTGAAGCTTTCTTT.

The V gene is TRBV7-9, the J gene TRBJ1-2; 7 positions agree with TRBD1. From germline, CDR1 is SEHNR and CDR2 FQNEAQ (reference sequence). Trimming removed 5 bases from V and 0 bases from J; junction bases left unmatched: 18. There are 19 residues in the CDR3. The CDR3 loop is CASSGIDRDRYTSNYGYTF. For the CDR3, the DNA is TGTGCCAGCAGCGGTATAGACCGGGACAGATATACCTCTAACTATGGCTACACCTTC.

This clonotype was seen more than once but under ten times. V gene TRBV3-1 combines with J gene TRBJ1-2; no reliable D call. Germline V lookup: CDR1 LGHDT, CDR2 YNNKEL (reference sequence). The CDR3 length is 13 residues. The germline V and J ends were trimmed by 8 bases and 0 bases, with 10 bases remaining between them. The CDR3 region has the DNA TGTGCCAGCTTACCTGGTACTAACTATGGCTACACCTTC. Translation: CASLPGTNYGYTF.

This chain's CDR3 is CASSQVTEGMKTQYF. CDR3 DNA: TGCGCCAGCAGCCAAGTAACTGAGGGGATGAAGACCCAGTACTTC. The chain has TRBV4-1 and TRBJ2-5, with D perhaps TRBD1 or TRBD2 (5 bases each). The CDR3 spans 15 residues. The germline V and J ends were trimmed by 1 base and 6 bases, with 15 bases remaining between them. Looked up from germline, CDR1 is MGHRA and CDR2 is YSYEKL.

The chain links TRBV5-1 to TRBJ2-1; D is perhaps TRBD2 (7 bases). CDR1 is SGHRS and CDR2 is YFSETQ in the germline V gene. There are 16 residues in the CDR3. V was pared by 4 bases and J by 5 bases, with 19 bases between. The CDR3 DNA is TGCGCCAGCAGCAAAGGCGGGGGCTTAGAGAACAATGAGCAGTTCTTC. This sequence encodes CASSKGGGLENNEQFF. Variable domain in full (rest from reference TRBV5-1 and TRBJ2-1): KAGVTQTPRYLIKTRGQQVTLSCSPISGHRSVSWYQQTPGQGLQFLFEYFSETQRNKGNFPGRFSGRQFSNSRSEMNVSTLELGDSALYLCASSKGGGLENNEQFFGPGTRLTVL.

This chain links TRBV29-1 with TRBJ2-1, with D maybe TRBD1 (6 bases). This CDR3 comprises 14 residues. The germline V gene has CDR1 SQVTM and CDR2 ANQGSEA. Trimming removed 4 bases at V and 0 bases at J, with 10 bases between. CDR3 residues: CSVGRDISYNEQFF. CDR3 in DNA: TGCAGCGTTGGACGGGACATCTCCTACAATGAGCAGTTCTTC.

The CDR3 region is CASSFFGAISQETQYF. In DNA form, the CDR3 reads TGTGCCAGCAGCTTTTTTGGAGCGATCTCCCAAGAGACCCAGTACTTC. The chain is built from TRBV7-2 and TRBJ2-5; D unresolved. Germline CDR1 reads SGHTA; CDR2 reads FQGNSA. V lost 3 bases and J 1 base, leaving 15 bases between the germline ends. CDR3 size: 16 residues.

The chain is built from TRBV6-5 and TRBJ2-1; the D gene is possibly TRBD2 (6 bases). With 2 bases removed from V and 7 bases from J, the gap between germline ends came to 9 bases. The CDR3 loop spans 13 amino acids. Germline CDR1 and CDR2: MNHEY and SVGAGI. CDR3 protein: CASSYGGFNEQFF. The DNA of the CDR3 is TGTGCCAGCAGTTACGGGGGGTTTAATGAGCAGTTCTTC.

The chain recombines TRBV20-1 with TRBJ2-7; D call uncertain. Per germline, CDR1 DFQATT and CDR2 SNEGSKA (reference sequence). The CDR3 sequence is 13 residues long. The ends were cut back, 3 bases at V and 2 bases at J, with 11 bases in the middle. The CDR3, as DNA: TGCAGTGCTAGTCAGCTCACCACCTACGAGCAGTACTTC. Translation gives CSASQLTTYEQYF.

This clonotype came up once. V and J are TRBV4-2 and TRBJ1-1; no clear D. This CDR3 has 13 residues. CDR1 and CDR2 from the germline V gene are LGHNA and YNFKEQ. V was trimmed by 7 bases and J by 2 bases, leaving 11 bases between them. The CDR3 nucleotides read TGTGCCAGCACCTCAAGACTTAACACTGAAGCTTTCTTT. Residues: CASTSRLNTEAFF.

The genes are TRBV20-1 and TRBJ2-5; D perhaps matches TRBD1 (7 bases). CDR3 length: 14 amino acids. The germline CDR1 and CDR2 sequences are DFQATT and SNEGSKA (reference sequence). Trimming shortened V by 5 bases and J by 5 bases, and 18 bases separated the two germline ends. The DNA of the CDR3 is TGCAGTGCTTCGAAGGAGGGGGCAGGGGAGACCCAGTACTTC. Residues: CSASKEGAGETQYF.

V gene TRBV20-1 combines with J gene TRBJ2-1; possible D gene TRBD1, 6 bases. V lost 1 base and J 9 bases, leaving 16 bases between the germline ends. This CDR3 is built from 14 residues. Germline V lookup: CDR1 DFQATT, CDR2 SNEGSKA (reference sequence). The CDR3, as DNA: TGCAGTGCTAGAGGTCAAAGGCAGGGGATTGAGCAGTTCTTC. Amino acid sequence: CSARGQRQGIEQFF.

The J gene is TRBJ1-2, the V gene TRBV3-1; D unclear. V gave up 0 bases and J gave up 4 bases, with 3 bases separating them. CDR3 length equals 12 residues. CDR1 is LGHDT and CDR2 is YNNKEL in the germline V gene (reference sequence). The CDR3 protein is CASSQDFYGYTF. DNA of the CDR3: TGTGCCAGCAGCCAAGACTTCTATGGCTACACCTTC.

The chain uses TRBV27 and TRBJ2-1; TRBD1 aligns across 9 bases. Germline assignment: CDR1 MNHEY and CDR2 SMNVEV (reference sequence). The V gene end was trimmed by 6 bases and the J gene end by 7 bases; junction bases not matched to a gene: 7. The length of the CDR3 is 14 residues. The CDR3 here is CASSRDRVRNEQFF. The CDR3 nucleotides are TGTGCCAGCAGCCGGGACAGGGTCAGGAATGAGCAGTTCTTC.

J is TRBJ1-4 and V is TRBV6-5; no clear D gene. Germline assignment: CDR1 MNHEY and CDR2 SVGAGI. The CDR3 has 14 residues. The ends were cut back, 6 bases at V and 0 bases at J, with 8 bases in the middle. The CDR3 is CASRKAATNEKLFF. In DNA, the CDR3 is TGTGCCAGCAGAAAGGCCGCAACTAATGAAAAACTGTTTTTT.